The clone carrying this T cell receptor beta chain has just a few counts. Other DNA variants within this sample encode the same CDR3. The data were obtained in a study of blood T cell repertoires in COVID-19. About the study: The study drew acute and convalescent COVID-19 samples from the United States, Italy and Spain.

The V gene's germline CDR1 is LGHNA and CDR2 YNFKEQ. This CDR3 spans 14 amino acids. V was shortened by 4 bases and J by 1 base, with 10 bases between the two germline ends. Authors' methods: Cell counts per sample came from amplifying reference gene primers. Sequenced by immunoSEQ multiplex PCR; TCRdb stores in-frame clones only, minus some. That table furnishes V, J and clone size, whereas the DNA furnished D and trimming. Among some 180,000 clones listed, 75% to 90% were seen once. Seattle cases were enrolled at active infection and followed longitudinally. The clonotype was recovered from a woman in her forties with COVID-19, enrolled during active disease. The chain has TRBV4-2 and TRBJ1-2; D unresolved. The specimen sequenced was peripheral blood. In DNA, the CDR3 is TGTGCCAGCAGCCCTTTGGAGGGTAACTATGGCTACACCTTC. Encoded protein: CASSPLEGNYGYTF.